This TCR beta chain derives from a study of control samples from healthy donors and cancer patients. This table comes from immunoSEQ multiplex PCR, and its TCRdb copy is limited to in-frame clones, with some not included. The table lists some 29,000 clones, 87% of them singletons, with about 3.8% in the top ten. The ends were cut back, 4 bases at V and 8 bases at J, with 15 bases in the middle. CDR3 size: 14 residues. Per germline, CDR1 SGHRS and CDR2 YFSETQ. The source is a female donor with melanoma. The gene calls are TRBV5-1 and TRBJ1-4; D gene ambiguous. Sequencing was performed on formalin-fixed, paraffin-embedded tissue. DNA of the CDR3: TGCGCCAGCAGCCCAAGGGAGTATCGAGAAAAACTGTTTTTT. It specifies CASSPREYREKLFF. Looking up the rest from reference TRBV5-1 and TRBJ1-4 gives the full variable domain: KAGVTQTPRYLIKTRGQQVTLSCSPISGHRSVSWYQQTPGQGLQFLFEYFSETQRNKGNFPGRFSGRQFSNSRSEMNVSTLELGDSALYLCASSPREYREKLFFGSGTQLSVL.